The 28 T cell receptor beta chains below were found in one sample sequenced in a study of cytomegalovirus exposure and HLA in healthy donors. The PCR had 60 Vbeta and 13 Jbeta primers. The protocol was immunoSEQ multiplex PCR, while the TCRdb copy is restricted to in-frame clones and leaves out a portion. The table has about 150,000 clones, around three quarters seen once. The specimen was PBMCs. All receptors come from a woman in her forties in good health and CMV-seronegative.

The chain recombines TRBV27 with TRBJ2-1; D not resolved. Trimming pared 4 bases from V and 6 bases from J, leaving 19 bases between. Germline V gives CDR1 MNHEY, CDR2 SMNVEV (reference sequence). CDR3 length: 16 amino acids. CDR3 nucleotides: TGTGCCAGCAGTTCCATAGTAGGAAGTCTAGGCAATGAGCAGTTCTTC. Residues: CASSSIVGSLGNEQFF.

J is TRBJ2-4 and V is TRBV18; TRBD1 matches at 9 bases. This CDR3 is built from 15 residues. The germline CDR1 and CDR2 sequences are KGHSH and LQKENI. V shed 5 bases, J shed 6 bases, and the junction held 8 bases outside the gene matches. CDR3 sequence (DNA): TGTGCCAGCTCAGCGTCCGGGACAGGGTTAAACATTCAGTACTTC. This sequence encodes CASSASGTGLNIQYF.

This clone appeared a few times. The V gene is TRBV4-1, the J gene TRBJ1-2; D is unclear. Trimming left V 0 bases short and J 3 bases short, with 8 bases between. Germline CDR1 MGHRA, CDR2 YSYEKL. The length of the CDR3 is 14 residues. CDR3 in DNA: TGCGCCAGCAGCCAAGAACCGGGGTACTATGGCTACACCTTC. This codes for CASSQEPGYYGYTF.

The V gene is TRBV6-1, the J gene TRBJ1-2, with TRBD1 identical over 9 bases. The CDR3 runs to 14 residues. The V gene end was trimmed by 7 bases and the J gene end by 3 bases; junction bases not matched to a gene: 6. Germline CDR1 is MNHNS and CDR2 is SASEGT. The CDR3 reads CASMRTGADYGYTF. DNA for the CDR3: TGTGCCAGCATGCGGACAGGGGCGGACTATGGCTACACCTTC.

V is TRBV11-2 and J is TRBJ1-1; TRBD1 matches at 7 bases. Germline V CDR1 and CDR2: SGHAT, FQNNGV. After removal of 4 bases from V and 6 bases from J, the junction contained 11 bases not matched to a gene. The CDR3 runs 15 residues. The CDR3 is CASSSGRTGAPEAFF. The CDR3 nucleotides are TGTGCCAGCAGCTCCGGCCGTACAGGGGCTCCTGAAGCTTTCTTT.

This clone was detected a few times. The chain has TRBV30 and TRBJ1-1, with D perhaps TRBD1 (5 bases). The CDR3 length is 13 residues. V was pared by 4 bases and J by 2 bases, with 11 bases between. Germline loops: CDR1 GTSNPN, CDR2 SVGIG (reference sequence). CDR3 DNA sequence: TGTGCCTGGACTAGACAGCCCAACACTGAAGCTTTCTTT. This translates into CAWTRQPNTEAFF.

The chain combines TRBV6-6 with TRBJ2-1, with D unresolved. The CDR3 spans 14 residues. V gave up 2 bases and J gave up 5 bases, with 10 bases separating them. Germline V gene lookup returns CDR1 MNHNY and CDR2 SVGAGI (reference sequence). The CDR3 protein is CASSYLAQNNEQFF. CDR3 nucleotide sequence: TGTGCCAGCAGTTACCTGGCTCAAAACAATGAGCAGTTCTTC.

The chain has TRBV27 and TRBJ1-1, with 12 bases identical to TRBD1. CDR1 MNHEY and CDR2 SMNVEV come from the germline V gene (reference sequence). The length of the CDR3 is 20 residues. V lost 4 bases to trimming and J lost 5 bases; unmatched junction nucleotides: 20. For the CDR3, the DNA is TGTGCCAGCAGTTCCCCAAGGGACAGGGGGCGCATCCCTCCACGGACTGAAGCTTTCTTT. It yields the protein CASSSPRDRGRIPPRTEAFF.

This chain joins TRBV9 and TRBJ1-1; D remains unclear. The CDR3 has 15 residues. V was shortened by 0 bases and J by 1 base, with 10 bases between the two germline ends. Germline CDR1 is SGDLS and CDR2 is YYNGEE. CDR3 coding DNA: TGTGCCAGCAGCGTAGCTACTCTTCAGAACACTGAAGCTTTCTTT. This encodes CASSVATLQNTEAFF.

The chain has TRBV19 and TRBJ1-1; D is undetermined. CDR1 LNHDA and CDR2 SQIVND come from the germline V gene (reference sequence). With 3 bases removed from V and 2 bases from J, the gap between germline ends came to 16 bases. The CDR3 runs 16 residues. The CDR3 sequence is CASSISPREVNTEAFF. CDR3 DNA: TGTGCCAGTAGTATCTCCCCGAGGGAGGTAAACACTGAAGCTTTCTTT. The full variable domain, its missing parts supplied by reference TRBV19 and TRBJ1-1, is DGGITQSPKYLFRKEGQNVTLSCEQNLNHDAMYWYRQDPGQGLRLIYYSQIVNDFQKGDIAEGYSVSREKKESFPLTVTSAQKNPTAFYLCASSISPREVNTEAFFGQGTRLTVV.

The chain uses TRBV25-1 and TRBJ1-6; D ambiguous. The V gene's germline CDR1 is MGHDK and CDR2 SYGVNS. V was cut by 2 bases and J by 6 bases, with 5 bases left in between. The CDR3 has 13 amino acids. The CDR3 DNA is TGTGCCAGCAGTGAACCCGGTAATTCACCCCTCCACTTT. It translates to CASSEPGNSPLHF.

This clone appeared a few times. The chain is built from TRBV10-3 and TRBJ1-2; D gene unclear. V lost 6 bases and J 5 bases, leaving 13 bases between the germline ends. This CDR3 spans 13 amino acids. Germline V CDR1 and CDR2: ENHRY, SYGVKD. CDR3 in amino acids: CAIRSPTKYGYTF. Written as DNA, the CDR3 is TGTGCCATCAGGAGTCCCACGAAATATGGCTACACCTTC.

The chain links TRBV4-1 to TRBJ1-3, with D uncertain. Trimming pared 0 bases from V and 6 bases from J, leaving 18 bases between. The CDR3 sequence is 17 residues long. Germline values: CDR1 MGHRA, CDR2 YSYEKL. The CDR3 region has the DNA TGCGCCAGCAGCCAAGATCCCGCCCGGAGATCTTCAAACACCATATATTTT. It translates to CASSQDPARRSSNTIYF.

V gene TRBV5-6 combines with J gene TRBJ1-4; D gene uncertain. From germline, CDR1 is SGHDT and CDR2 YYEEEE. The CDR3 is made up of 16 amino acids. The V gene lost 0 bases and the J gene lost 9 bases, with 18 bases spanning the gap. CDR3 sequence reads: CASSLAAVEWRQKLFF. The CDR3 region has the DNA TGTGCCAGCAGCTTGGCGGCGGTAGAGTGGAGGCAAAAACTGTTTTTT.

Comments on this clone: The junction differs from germline at one of its ends, possibly a read error. The chain links TRBV7-9 to TRBJ2-7, with 7 bases fitting TRBD1. CDR1 and CDR2 (germline): SEHNR, FQNEAQ (reference sequence). This CDR3 region has 15 residues. As DNA, the CDR3 is TGTTCCAGCAGCTTAGCAGGACAGGAACCTTACGAGCAGTACTTC. Translated, it gives CSSSLAGQEPYEQYF.

This clone was counted a single time. The chain couples TRBV19 to TRBJ1-1, with D possibly being TRBD1 (6 bases). The CDR3 has 15 amino acids. The germline V and J ends were trimmed by 3 bases and 5 bases, with 16 bases remaining between them. Germline CDR1 and CDR2: LNHDA and SQIVND (reference sequence). CDR3 DNA sequence: TGTGCCAGTAGTATCCTACGCGGGGGGCGAACTGAAGCTTTCTTT. Its protein is CASSILRGGRTEAFF.

This clone came up once. This sequence joins TRBV5-1 and TRBJ1-3, with D unclear. This CDR3 is built from 15 residues. Germline CDR1 and CDR2: SGHRS and YFSETQ. V dropped 3 bases and J dropped 0 bases, with 10 bases sitting between them. The DNA for the CDR3 is TGCGCCAGCAGCTCCCAGTCGGGCTCTGGAAACACCATATATTTT. It specifies CASSSQSGSGNTIYF.

V gene TRBV11-3 combines with J gene TRBJ2-1; 8 bases are shared with TRBD1. From germline, CDR1 is SGHNT and CDR2 YENEEA. Trimming removed 1 base from V and 8 bases from J; junction bases left unmatched: 7. This CDR3 is 15 amino acids long. CDR3 bases: TGTGCCAGCAGCTTAGGCAGGGGGCCGGGAGATGAGCAGTTCTTC. Translated, it gives CASSLGRGPGDEQFF.

The rearrangement joins TRBV19 to TRBJ1-4, with D uncertain. The length of the CDR3 is 14 residues. The V gene's germline CDR1 is LNHDA and CDR2 SQIVND (reference sequence). V was shortened by 2 bases and J by 6 bases, with 10 bases between the two germline ends. Here the CDR3 DNA reads TGTGCCAGTAGTATATCGGCGCTAGATGAAAAACTGTTTTTT. Translated: CASSISALDEKLFF.

V gene TRBV5-4 combines with J gene TRBJ2-7, with 7 bases aligning to TRBD1. There are 16 residues in the CDR3. V gave up 4 bases and J gave up 3 bases; unmatched junction bases: 13. CDR1 is SGHNT and CDR2 is YYREEE in the germline V gene (reference sequence). The CDR3 coding sequence is TGTGCCAGCAGCCCAAACCGGGACAGCTCACTCTACGAGCAGTACTTC. It encodes CASSPNRDSSLYEQYF.

V gene TRBV30 combines with J gene TRBJ2-3; 7 bases are shared with TRBD2. This CDR3 contains 16 residues. Germline CDR1 is GTSNPN and CDR2 is SVGIG (reference sequence). Trimming removed 3 bases from V and 2 bases from J; junction bases left unmatched: 11. The CDR3 bases are TGTGCCTGGAGCCCTGGGGCTAGCGGAGCCACAGATACGCAGTATTTT. Protein: CAWSPGASGATDTQYF.

There are a few counts of this clone. The DNA of the CDR3 is TGTGCCTCCCGCCCCGGGACAGGGGATGAAAAACTGTTTTTT. This gives the protein CASRPGTGDEKLFF. The chain is built from TRBV30 and TRBJ1-4, with TRBD1 matching 10 bases. V was pared by 7 bases and J by 6 bases, with 8 bases of the junction left unmatched. The CDR3 spans 14 residues. Germline CDR1 GTSNPN, CDR2 SVGIG (reference sequence). The full variable domain, completed using reference TRBV30 and TRBJ1-4, is SQTIHQWPATLVQPVGSPLSLECTVEGTSNPNLYWYRQAAGRGLQLLFYSVGIGQISSEVPQNLSASRPQDRQFILSSKKLLLSDSGFYLCASRPGTGDEKLFFGSGTQLSVL.

This chain connects TRBV10-1 to TRBJ1-1, with no clear D. Germline V gene sequence: CDR1 WNHNN, CDR2 SYGVQD (reference sequence). The CDR3 spans 13 residues. Deletions cut 7 bases from V and 1 base from J, with 10 bases between. The chain's CDR3 is CASTAGQNTEAFF. For the CDR3, the DNA is TGCGCCAGCACCGCAGGCCAGAACACTGAAGCTTTCTTT.

This chain uses TRBV9 with TRBJ2-7, with 11 bases lining up with TRBD2. The germline V gene encodes CDR1 SGDLS and CDR2 YYNGEE. After removal of 7 bases from V and 5 bases from J, the junction contained 5 bases not matched to a gene. The CDR3 is 13 residues long. CDR3 DNA sequence: TGTGCCAGCGGTAGCGGGGGGGAGGACGAGCAGTACTTC. Translated: CASGSGGEDEQYF.

As for this clone: One end of the junction fails to match germline, which may point to a read error. The chain recombines TRBV7-9 with TRBJ2-3, with TRBD2 matching 9 bases. The CDR3 totals 15 residues. Per the germline V gene, CDR1 is SEHNR and CDR2 is FQNEAQ (reference sequence). CDR3 sequence reads: CSSSRGLAQADTQYF. CDR3 sequence (DNA): TGTTCCAGCAGCCGGGGACTAGCTCAGGCAGATACGCAGTATTTT.

The chain joins TRBV9 to TRBJ2-7; possibly TRBD2 for D (6 bases). V was trimmed by 4 bases and J by 9 bases, leaving 23 bases between them. The CDR3 length is 15 residues. Germline lookup yields CDR1 SGDLS and CDR2 YYNGEE. CDR3 DNA sequence: TGTGCCAGCAGCCCCCGTGGGGGGATGGATCTTGGGCAGTACTTC. Encoded protein: CASSPRGGMDLGQYF.

This rearrangement joins TRBV9 to TRBJ2-2; perhaps TRBD2 as D (6 bases). Germline CDR1 is SGDLS and CDR2 is YYNGEE. This CDR3 is built from 16 residues. Trimming removed 0 bases at V and 7 bases at J, with 16 bases between. CDR3 sequence (DNA): TGTGCCAGCAGCGTAGATGCGGGATCTTGGATCGGGGAGCTGTTTTTT. It codes for CASSVDAGSWIGELFF.

The chain has TRBV2 and TRBJ2-5; 7 nucleotides match TRBD2. CDR1 is SNHLY, CDR2 FYNNEI, per germline. The CDR3 extends over 11 amino acids. Losses at the gene ends were 6 bases for V and 5 bases for J; bases not matched to a gene: 0. CDR3 coding DNA: TGTGCCAGCAGGGGGGGGGAGACCCAGTACTTC. Protein sequence: CASRGGETQYF.